This T cell receptor (beta chain) was recovered during a study of response to subunit inactivated influenza vaccine. Using its own MiXCR run on the RT-PCR reads, TCRdb lists one record per CDR3 protein. Of just under 550,000 distinct CDR3 sequences listed, around 21% are singletons. V dropped 4 bases and J dropped 5; count of bases not matched to a gene: 12. The length of the CDR3 is 16 residues. The germline gives CDR1 SGHRS, CDR2 YFSETQ. These data were also reused for a study on T cells expressing NK-cell markers. That work contributes: For TCR beta, cDNA was produced by 5'RACE template switching with UMIs. Sorted CD3+CD56+NKG2C+, CD3+CD56+NKG2C- and CD3+CD56-NKG2C+ T cells provided the TCR beta repertoires. Most of the eight sequenced donors were HCMV-seropositive; one was seronegative. In a handful of donors, dominant CD3+CD56+NKG2C+ clones formed about 1.0-8% of CD8+ cells. Whether expanded NKG2C-expressing T cell clones recognize HCMV is unknown.

This sequence joins TRBV5-1 and TRBJ2-5; 9 nucleotides agree with TRBD1. This clonotype originated in a man aged 50-59 years who received an inactivated influenza vaccine. The input for sequencing was CD4+ T cells sorted from PBMCs, taken about 12 days after vaccination. CDR3 region: CASSPGTGILGETQYF. The CDR3 DNA sequence: TGCGCCAGCAGCCCCGGGACAGGGATTCTTGGGGAGACCCAGTACTTC.